The T cell receptor (beta chain) described here comes from a study of long-term antiretroviral therapy in people with HIV. About this clone itself: The antigen remains unidentified.

Study-level findings and limits: All time points showed a repertoire dominated by clones expanded before ART. The study collected no data on ART adherence, viral resistance or therapy changes. Among HIV repertoires, CDR3 length ranges were narrower than those of controls.

The libraries were made with immunoSEQ v3.0 at survey level. Method: immunoSEQ multiplex PCR; TCRdb's copy keeps in-frame clones and lacks some. The table lists 30,000 to 50,000 clones, approximately 85% of them singletons. This receptor was taken from a woman aged 50 to 60 with HIV. The specimen comprised unsorted PBMCs, sampled 3.1 years after starting antiretroviral therapy.

The CDR3 loop is CASSEGLTETQYF. As DNA, the CDR3 is TGTGCCAGCAGCGAGGGACTAACAGAGACCCAGTACTTC. This chain links TRBV7-3 with TRBJ2-5; TRBD2 matches 7 bases. Per germline, CDR1 SGHTA and CDR2 FQGTGA. The CDR3 loop spans 13 amino acids. Germline trimming cut 5 bases from V and 4 bases from J; bases unmatched to any gene: 4.